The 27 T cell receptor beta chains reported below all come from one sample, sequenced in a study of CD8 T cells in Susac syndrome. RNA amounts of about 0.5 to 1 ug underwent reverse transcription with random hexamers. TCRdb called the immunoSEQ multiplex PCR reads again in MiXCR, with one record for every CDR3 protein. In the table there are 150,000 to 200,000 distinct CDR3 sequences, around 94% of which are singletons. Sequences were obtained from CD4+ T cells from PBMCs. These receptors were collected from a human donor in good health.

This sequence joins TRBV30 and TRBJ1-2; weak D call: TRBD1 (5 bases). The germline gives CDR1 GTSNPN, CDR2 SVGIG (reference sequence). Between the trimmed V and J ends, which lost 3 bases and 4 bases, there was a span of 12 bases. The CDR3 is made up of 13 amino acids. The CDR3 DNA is TGTGCCTGGAGCGGACAACCCCTCTATGGCTACACCTTC. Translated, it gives CAWSGQPLYGYTF.

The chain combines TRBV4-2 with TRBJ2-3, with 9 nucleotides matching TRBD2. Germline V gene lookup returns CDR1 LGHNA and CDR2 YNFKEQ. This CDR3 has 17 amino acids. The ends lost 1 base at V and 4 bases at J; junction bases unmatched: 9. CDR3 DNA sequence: TGTGCCAGCAGCCAAGCGGCGGGGGGGCCGAGACCAGATACGCAGTATTTT. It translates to CASSQAAGGPRPDTQYF.

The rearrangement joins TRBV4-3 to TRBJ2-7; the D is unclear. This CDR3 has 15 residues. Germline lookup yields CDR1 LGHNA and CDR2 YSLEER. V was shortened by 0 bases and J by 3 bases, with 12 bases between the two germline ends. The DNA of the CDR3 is TGCGCCAGCAGCCAAGATTATTCGACTTACTACGAGCAGTACTTC. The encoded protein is CASSQDYSTYYEQYF.

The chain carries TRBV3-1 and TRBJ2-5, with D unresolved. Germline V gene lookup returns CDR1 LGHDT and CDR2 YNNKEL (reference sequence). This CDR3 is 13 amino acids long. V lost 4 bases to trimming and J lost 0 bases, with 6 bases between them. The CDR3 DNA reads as TGTGCCAGCAGCCCTGACGACCAAGAGACCCAGTACTTC. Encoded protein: CASSPDDQETQYF.

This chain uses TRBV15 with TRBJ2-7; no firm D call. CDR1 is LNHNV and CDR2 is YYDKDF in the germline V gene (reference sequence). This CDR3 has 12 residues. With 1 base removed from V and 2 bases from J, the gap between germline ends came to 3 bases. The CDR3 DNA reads TGTGCCACCAGCAGAGTGCCCTACGAGCAGTACTTC. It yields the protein CATSRVPYEQYF.

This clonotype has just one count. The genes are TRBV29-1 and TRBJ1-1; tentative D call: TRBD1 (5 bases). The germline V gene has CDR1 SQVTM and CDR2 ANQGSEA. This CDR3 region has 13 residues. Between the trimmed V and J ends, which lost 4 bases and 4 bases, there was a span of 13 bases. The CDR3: CSVVFAGTTEAFF. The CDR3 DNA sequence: TGCAGCGTTGTGTTCGCGGGGACCACTGAAGCTTTCTTT.

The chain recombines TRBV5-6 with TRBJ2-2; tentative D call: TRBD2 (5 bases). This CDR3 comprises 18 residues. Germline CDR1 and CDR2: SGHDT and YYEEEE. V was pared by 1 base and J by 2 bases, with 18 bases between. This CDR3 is CASSLKKGGGINTGELFF. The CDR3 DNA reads TGTGCCAGCAGCTTGAAGAAAGGAGGAGGAATTAACACCGGGGAGCTGTTTTTT.

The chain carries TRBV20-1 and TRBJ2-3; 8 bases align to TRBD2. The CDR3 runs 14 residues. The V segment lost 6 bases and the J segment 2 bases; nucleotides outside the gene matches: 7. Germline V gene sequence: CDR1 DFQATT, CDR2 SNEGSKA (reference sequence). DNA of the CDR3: TGCAGTGCCCCACTAGCGGACACCACAGATACGCAGTATTTT. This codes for CSAPLADTTDTQYF.

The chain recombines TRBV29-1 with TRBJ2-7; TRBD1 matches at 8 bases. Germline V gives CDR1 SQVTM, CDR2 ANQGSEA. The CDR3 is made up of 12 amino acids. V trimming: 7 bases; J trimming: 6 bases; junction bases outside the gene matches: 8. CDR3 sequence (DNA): TGCAGCGCTATTAGGACAGGGCCCGAGCAGTACTTC. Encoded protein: CSAIRTGPEQYF.

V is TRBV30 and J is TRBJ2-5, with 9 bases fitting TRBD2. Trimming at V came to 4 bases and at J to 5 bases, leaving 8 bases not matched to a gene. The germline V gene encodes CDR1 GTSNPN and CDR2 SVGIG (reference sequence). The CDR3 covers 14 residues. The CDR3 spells CAWTLGGGGETQYF. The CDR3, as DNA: TGTGCCTGGACCCTCGGCGGGGGGGGTGAGACCCAGTACTTC.

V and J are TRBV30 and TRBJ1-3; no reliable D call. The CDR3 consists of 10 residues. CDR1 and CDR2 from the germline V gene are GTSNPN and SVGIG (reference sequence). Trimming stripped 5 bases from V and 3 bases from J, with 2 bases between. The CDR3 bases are TGTGCCTGGCGTGGAAACACCATATATTTT. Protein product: CAWRGNTIYF. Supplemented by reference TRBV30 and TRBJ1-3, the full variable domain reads SQTIHQWPATLVQPVGSPLSLECTVEGTSNPNLYWYRQAAGRGLQLLFYSVGIGQISSEVPQNLSASRPQDRQFILSSKKLLLSDSGFYLCAWRGNTIYFGEGSWLTVV.

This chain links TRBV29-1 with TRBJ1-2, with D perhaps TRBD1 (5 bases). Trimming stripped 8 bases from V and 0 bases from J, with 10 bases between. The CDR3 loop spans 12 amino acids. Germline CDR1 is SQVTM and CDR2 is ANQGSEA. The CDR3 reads CSMGGSNYGYTF. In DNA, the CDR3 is TGCAGCATGGGGGGATCTAACTATGGCTACACCTTC.

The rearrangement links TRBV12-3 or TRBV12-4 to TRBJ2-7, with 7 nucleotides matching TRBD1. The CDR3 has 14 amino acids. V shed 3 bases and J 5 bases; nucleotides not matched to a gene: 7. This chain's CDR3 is CASSLMKGAHEQYF. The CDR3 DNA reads TGTGCCAGCAGTTTGATGAAGGGGGCACACGAGCAGTACTTC.

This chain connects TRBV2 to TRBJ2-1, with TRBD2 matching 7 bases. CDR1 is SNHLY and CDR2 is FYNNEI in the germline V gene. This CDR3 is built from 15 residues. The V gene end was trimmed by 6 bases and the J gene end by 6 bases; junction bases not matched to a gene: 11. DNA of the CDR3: TGTGCCAGCAGGCTAGACTCGACTAGCTTCAATGAGCAGTTCTTC. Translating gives CASRLDSTSFNEQFF.

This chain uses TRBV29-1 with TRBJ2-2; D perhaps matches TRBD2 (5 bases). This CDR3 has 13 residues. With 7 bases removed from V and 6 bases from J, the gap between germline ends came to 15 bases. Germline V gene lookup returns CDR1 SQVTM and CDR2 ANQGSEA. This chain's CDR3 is CSGWRSSPGELFF. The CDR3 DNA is TGCAGCGGGTGGAGGAGTTCGCCCGGGGAGCTGTTTTTT.

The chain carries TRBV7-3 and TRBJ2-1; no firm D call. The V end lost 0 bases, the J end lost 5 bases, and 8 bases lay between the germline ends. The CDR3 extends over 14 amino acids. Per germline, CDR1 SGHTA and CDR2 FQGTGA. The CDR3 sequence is CASSLTGGDNEQFF. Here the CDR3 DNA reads TGTGCCAGCAGCTTAACAGGCGGCGACAATGAGCAGTTCTTC.

CDR3 sequence reads: CSVEDLQGFGLETQYF. DNA of the CDR3: TGCAGCGTTGAAGATCTGCAGGGCTTCGGGCTAGAGACCCAGTACTTC. The genes are TRBV29-1 and TRBJ2-5, with a tentative D call TRBD1 (5 bases). Deletions cut 0 bases from V and 4 bases from J, with 18 bases between. This CDR3 contains 16 residues. Germline V lookup: CDR1 SQVTM, CDR2 ANQGSEA.

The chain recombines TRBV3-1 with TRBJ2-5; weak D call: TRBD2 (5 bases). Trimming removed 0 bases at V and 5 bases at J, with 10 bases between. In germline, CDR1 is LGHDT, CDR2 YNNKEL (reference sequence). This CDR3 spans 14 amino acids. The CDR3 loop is CASSQDSGMETQYF. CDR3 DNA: TGTGCCAGCAGCCAAGACTCGGGGATGGAGACCCAGTACTTC.

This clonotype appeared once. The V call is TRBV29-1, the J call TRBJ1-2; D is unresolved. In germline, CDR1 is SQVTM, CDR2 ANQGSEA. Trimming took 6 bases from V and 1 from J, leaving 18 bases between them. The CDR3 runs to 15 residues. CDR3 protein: CSVDRAVANNYGYTF. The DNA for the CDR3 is TGCAGCGTCGACCGGGCCGTTGCTAATAACTATGGCTACACCTTC.

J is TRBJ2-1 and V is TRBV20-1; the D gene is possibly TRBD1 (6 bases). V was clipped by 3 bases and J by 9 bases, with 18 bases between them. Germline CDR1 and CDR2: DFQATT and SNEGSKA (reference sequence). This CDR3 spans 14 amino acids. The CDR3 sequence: CSASRDIASGEQFF. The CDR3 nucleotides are TGCAGTGCTAGTCGGGACATAGCCTCGGGTGAGCAGTTCTTC.

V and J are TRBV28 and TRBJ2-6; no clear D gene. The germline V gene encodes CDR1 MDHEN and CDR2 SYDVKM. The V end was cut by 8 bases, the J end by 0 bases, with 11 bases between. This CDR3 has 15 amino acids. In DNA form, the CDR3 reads TGTGCCAGCCAAGTCCTTGGCTCTGGGGCCAACGTCCTGACTTTC. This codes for CASQVLGSGANVLTF. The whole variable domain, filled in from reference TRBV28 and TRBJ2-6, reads DVKVTQSSRYLVKRTGEKVFLECVQDMDHENMFWYRQDPGLGLRLIYFSYDVKMKEKGDIPEGYSVSREKKERFSLILESASTNQTSMYLCASQVLGSGANVLTFGAGSRLTVL.

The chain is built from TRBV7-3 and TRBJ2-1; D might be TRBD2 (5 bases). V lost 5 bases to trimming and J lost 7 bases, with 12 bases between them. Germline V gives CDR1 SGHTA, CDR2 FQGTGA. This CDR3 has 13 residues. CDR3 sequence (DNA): TGTGCCAGCAGCACAGCCGGGGAGAATGAGCAGTTCTTC. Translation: CASSTAGENEQFF. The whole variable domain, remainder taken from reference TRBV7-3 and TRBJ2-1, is GAGVSQTPSNKVTEKGKYVELRCDPISGHTALYWYRQSLGQGPEFLIYFQGTGAADDSGLPNDRFFAVRPEGSVSTLKIQRTERGDSAVYLCASSTAGENEQFFGPGTRLTVL.

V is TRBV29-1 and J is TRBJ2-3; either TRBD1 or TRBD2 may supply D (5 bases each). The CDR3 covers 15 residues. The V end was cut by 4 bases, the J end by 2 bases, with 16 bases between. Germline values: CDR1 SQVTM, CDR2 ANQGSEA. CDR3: CSVATGTDLTDTQYF. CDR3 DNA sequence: TGCAGCGTTGCCACCGGGACGGACCTCACAGATACGCAGTATTTT.

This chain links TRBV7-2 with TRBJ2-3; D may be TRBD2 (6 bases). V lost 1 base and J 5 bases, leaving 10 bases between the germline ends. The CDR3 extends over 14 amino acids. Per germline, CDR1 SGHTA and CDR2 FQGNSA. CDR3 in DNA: TGTGCCAGCAGCTTAGTACAGCGGGTAGATACGCAGTATTTT. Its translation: CASSLVQRVDTQYF.

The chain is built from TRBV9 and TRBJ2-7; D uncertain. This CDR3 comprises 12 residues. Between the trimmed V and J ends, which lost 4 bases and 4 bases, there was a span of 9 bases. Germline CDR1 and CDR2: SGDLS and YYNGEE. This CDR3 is CASSQLGYEQYF. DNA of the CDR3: TGTGCCAGCAGCCAGCTAGGGTACGAGCAGTACTTC.

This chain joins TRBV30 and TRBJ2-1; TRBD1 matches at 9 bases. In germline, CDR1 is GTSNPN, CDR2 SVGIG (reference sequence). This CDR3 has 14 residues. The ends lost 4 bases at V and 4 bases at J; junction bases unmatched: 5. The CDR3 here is CAWTDGTGYNEQFF. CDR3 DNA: TGTGCCTGGACAGACGGGACAGGGTACAATGAGCAGTTCTTC.

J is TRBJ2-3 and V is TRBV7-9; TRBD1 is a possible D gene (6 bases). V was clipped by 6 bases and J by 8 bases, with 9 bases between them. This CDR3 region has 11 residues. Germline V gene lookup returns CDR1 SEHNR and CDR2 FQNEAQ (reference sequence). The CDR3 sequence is CASRQGPTQYF. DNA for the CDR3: TGTGCCAGCAGGCAGGGGCCTACGCAGTATTTT.